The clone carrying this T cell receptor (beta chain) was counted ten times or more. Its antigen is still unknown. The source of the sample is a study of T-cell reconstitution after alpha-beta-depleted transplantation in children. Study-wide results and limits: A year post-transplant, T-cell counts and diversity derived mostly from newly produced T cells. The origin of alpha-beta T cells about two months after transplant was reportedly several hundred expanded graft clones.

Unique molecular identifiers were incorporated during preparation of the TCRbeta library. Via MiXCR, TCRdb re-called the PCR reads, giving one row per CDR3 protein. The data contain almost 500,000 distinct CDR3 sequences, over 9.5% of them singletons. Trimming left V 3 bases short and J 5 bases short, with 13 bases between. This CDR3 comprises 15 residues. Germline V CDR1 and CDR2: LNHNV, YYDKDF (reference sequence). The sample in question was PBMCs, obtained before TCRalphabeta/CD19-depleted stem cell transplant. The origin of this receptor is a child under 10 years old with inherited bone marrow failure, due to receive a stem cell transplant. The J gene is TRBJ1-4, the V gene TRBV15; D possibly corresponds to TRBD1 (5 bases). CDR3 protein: CATSSTGTANEKLFF. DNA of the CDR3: TGTGCCACCAGCAGCACCGGGACGGCGAATGAAAAACTGTTTTTT. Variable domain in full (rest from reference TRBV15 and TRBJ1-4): DAMVIQNPRYQVTQFGKPVTLSCSQTLNHNVMYWYQQKSSQAPKLLFHYYDKDFNNEADTPDNFQSRRPNTSFCFLDIRSPGLGDTAMYLCATSSTGTANEKLFFGSGTQLSVL.